Described below is a single T cell receptor beta chain sequence and its context. This record belongs to a study of blood T cell repertoires in COVID-19. Overall study: The United States, Italy and Spain were the sources of the acute and convalescent COVID-19 samples. From T cells, B-cell-depleted T cells, or PBMCs came the material, which was cDNA or gDNA.

This CDR3 spans 14 amino acids. With V trimmed by 7 bases and J by 7 bases, 7 bases remained unmatched. Per the germline V gene, CDR1 is MNHEY and CDR2 is SVGAGI. In the authors' workflow: By means of reference gene primer amplification, nucleated cell counts were estimated. Using immunoSEQ multiplex PCR, the repertoire was profiled, and TCRdb retains in-frame clones only, with some absent. The V and J calls and clone size were taken over from that table, and D and trimming were inferred from the DNA. The sample shows roughly 250,000 clones, approximately 90% of them seen only once. The chain employs TRBV6-5 and TRBJ1-6; the match to TRBD1 covers 7 bases. The receptor was derived from a man in his fifties or sixties who had recovered from COVID-19. Input material: peripheral blood. CDR3 loop: CASKDRERNSPLHF. In DNA form, the CDR3 reads TGTGCCAGCAAAGACAGGGAACGGAATTCACCCCTCCACTTT.